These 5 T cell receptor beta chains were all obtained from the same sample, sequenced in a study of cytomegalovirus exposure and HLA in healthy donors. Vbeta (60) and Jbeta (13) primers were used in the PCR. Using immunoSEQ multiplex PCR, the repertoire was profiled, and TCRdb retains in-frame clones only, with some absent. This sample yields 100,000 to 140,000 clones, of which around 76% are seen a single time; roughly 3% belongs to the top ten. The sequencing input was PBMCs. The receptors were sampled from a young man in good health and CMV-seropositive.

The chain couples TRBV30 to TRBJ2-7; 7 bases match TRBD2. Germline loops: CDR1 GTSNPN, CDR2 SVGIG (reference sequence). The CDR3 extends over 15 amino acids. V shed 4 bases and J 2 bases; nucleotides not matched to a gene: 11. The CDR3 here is CAWTGFGGGTYEQYF. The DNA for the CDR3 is TGTGCCTGGACGGGTTTTGGGGGGGGAACCTACGAGCAGTACTTC.

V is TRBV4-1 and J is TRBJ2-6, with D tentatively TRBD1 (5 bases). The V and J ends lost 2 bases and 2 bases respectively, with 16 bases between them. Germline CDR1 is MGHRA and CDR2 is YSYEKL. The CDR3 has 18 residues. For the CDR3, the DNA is TGCGCCAGCAGCCAAACCTCTATTAGGGGTCCTGGGGCCAACGTCCTGACTTTC. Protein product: CASSQTSIRGPGANVLTF.

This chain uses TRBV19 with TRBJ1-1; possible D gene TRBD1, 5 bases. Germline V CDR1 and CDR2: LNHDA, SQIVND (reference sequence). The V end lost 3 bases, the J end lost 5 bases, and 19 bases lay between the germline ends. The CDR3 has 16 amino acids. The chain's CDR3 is CASSIQSLGAGTEAFF. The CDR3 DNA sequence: TGTGCCAGTAGTATCCAAAGTCTAGGGGCGGGGACTGAAGCTTTCTTT.

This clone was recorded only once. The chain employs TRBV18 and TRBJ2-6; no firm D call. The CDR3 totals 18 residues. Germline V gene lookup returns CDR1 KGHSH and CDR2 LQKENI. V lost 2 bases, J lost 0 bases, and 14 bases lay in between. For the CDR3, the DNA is TGTGCCAGCTCACCAAGGAGAAGCACCGCCTCTGGGGCCAACGTCCTGACTTTC. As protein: CASSPRRSTASGANVLTF.

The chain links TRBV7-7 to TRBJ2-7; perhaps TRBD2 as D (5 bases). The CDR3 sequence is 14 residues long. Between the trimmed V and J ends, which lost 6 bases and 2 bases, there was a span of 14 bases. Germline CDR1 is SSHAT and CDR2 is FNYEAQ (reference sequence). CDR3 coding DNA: TGTGCCAGCAGTCCTGCGGACTTACCCTACGAGCAGTACTTC. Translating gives CASSPADLPYEQYF.